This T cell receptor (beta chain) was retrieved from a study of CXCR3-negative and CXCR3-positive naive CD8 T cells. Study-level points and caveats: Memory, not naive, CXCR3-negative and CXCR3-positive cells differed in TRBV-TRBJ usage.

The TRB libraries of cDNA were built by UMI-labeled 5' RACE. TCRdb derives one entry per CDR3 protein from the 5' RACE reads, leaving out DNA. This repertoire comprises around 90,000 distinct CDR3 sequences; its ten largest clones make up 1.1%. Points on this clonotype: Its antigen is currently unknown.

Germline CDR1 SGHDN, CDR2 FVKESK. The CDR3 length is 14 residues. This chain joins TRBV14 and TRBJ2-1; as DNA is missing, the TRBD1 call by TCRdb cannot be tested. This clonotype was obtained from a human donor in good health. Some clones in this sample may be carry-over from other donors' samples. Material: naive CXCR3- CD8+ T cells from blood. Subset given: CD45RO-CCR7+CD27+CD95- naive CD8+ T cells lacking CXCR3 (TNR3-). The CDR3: CASTLQGENNEQFF.